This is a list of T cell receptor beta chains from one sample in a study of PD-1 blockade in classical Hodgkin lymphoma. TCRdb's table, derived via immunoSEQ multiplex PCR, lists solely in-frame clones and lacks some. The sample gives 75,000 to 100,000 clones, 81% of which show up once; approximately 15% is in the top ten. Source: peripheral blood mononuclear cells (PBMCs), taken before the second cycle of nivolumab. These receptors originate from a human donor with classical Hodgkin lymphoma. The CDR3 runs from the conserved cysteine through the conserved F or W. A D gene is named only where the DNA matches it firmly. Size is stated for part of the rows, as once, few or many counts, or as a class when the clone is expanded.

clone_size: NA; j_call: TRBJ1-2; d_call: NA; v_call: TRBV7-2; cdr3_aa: CASSLVSSNYGYTF; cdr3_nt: TGTGCCAGCAGCTTAGTATCTTCTAACTATGGCTACACCTTC
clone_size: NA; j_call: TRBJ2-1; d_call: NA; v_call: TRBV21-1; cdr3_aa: CASSKHFHRASSYNEQFF; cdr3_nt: TGTGCCAGCAGTAAACATTTCCACAGGGCCAGCTCCTACAATGAGCAGTTCTTC
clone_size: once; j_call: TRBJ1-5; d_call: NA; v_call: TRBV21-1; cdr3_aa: CASSKVTRTGSQPQHF; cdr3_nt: TGTGCCAGCAGCAAAGTGACGCGGACAGGGAGTCAGCCCCAGCATTTT
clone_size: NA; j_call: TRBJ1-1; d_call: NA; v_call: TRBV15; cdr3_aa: CATSSQLTGHLNTEAFF; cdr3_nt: TGTGCCACCAGCAGCCAACTGACGGGCCATCTGAACACTGAAGCTTTCTTT
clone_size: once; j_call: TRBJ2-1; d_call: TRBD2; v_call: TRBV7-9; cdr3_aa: CASSLGGFRSYNEQFF; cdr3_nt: TGTGCCAGCAGCCTCGGGGGGTTTAGATCCTACAATGAGCAGTTCTTC
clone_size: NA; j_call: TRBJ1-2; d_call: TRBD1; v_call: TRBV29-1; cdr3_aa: CSVGTGVGYTF; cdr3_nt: TGCAGCGTAGGGACAGGGGTAGGCTACACCTTC
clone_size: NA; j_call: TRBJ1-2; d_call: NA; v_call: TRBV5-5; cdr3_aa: CASRQGEFNYGYTF; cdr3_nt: TGTGCCAGCAGACAGGGAGAATTTAACTATGGCTACACCTTC
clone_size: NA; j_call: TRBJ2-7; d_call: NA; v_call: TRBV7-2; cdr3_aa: CASRRDKTSEQYF; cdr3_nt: TGTGCCAGCAGGAGGGACAAGACCTCCGAGCAGTACTTC
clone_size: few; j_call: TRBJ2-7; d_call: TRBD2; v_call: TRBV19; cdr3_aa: CASSTELAGGLSSYEQYF; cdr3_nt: TGTGCCAGTAGTACCGAACTAGCGGGAGGGCTCAGCTCCTACGAGCAGTACTTC
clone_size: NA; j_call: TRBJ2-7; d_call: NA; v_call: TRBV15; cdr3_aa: CATSRRIPPYEQYF; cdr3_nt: TGTGCCACCAGCAGGAGGATTCCACCCTACGAGCAGTACTTC
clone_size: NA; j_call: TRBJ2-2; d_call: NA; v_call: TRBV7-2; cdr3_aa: CASSLAVGGTGELFF; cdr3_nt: TGTGCCAGCAGCTTAGCAGTAGGGGGCACCGGGGAGCTGTTTTTT
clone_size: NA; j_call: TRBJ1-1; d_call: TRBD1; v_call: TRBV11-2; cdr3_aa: CASSLTDRPDTEAFF; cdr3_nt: TGTGCCAGCAGCTTGACGGACAGGCCCGACACTGAAGCTTTCTTT
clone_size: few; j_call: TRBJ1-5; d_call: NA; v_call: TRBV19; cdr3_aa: CASSMRLDFNQPQHF; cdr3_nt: TGTGCCAGTAGTATGAGGTTGGACTTCAATCAGCCCCAGCATTTT
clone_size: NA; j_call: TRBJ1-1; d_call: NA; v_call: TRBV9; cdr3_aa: CASSVDHRGTEAFF; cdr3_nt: TGTGCCAGCAGCGTGGACCATCGGGGCACTGAAGCTTTCTTT
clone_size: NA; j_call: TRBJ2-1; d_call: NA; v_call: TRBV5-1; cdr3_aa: CASSLDSGEQFF; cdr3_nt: TGCGCCAGCAGCTTAGATAGCGGCGAGCAGTTCTTC
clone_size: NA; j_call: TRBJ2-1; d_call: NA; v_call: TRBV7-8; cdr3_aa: CASSPDSPSYNEQFF; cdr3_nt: TGTGCCAGCAGCCCCGACAGCCCCTCCTACAATGAGCAGTTCTTC
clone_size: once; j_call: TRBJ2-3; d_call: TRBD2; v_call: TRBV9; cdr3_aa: CASSVTSGSAPGTQYF; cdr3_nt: TGTGCCAGCAGCGTCACTAGCGGGAGTGCCCCAGGGACGCAGTATTTT
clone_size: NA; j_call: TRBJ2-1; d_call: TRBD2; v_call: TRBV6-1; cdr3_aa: CASTRAGEFNEQFF; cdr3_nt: TGTGCCAGCACCCGAGCGGGAGAGTTCAATGAGCAGTTCTTC
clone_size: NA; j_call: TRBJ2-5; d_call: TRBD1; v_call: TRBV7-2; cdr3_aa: CASSLVPGGGETQYF; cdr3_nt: TGTGCCAGCAGCTTAGTACCAGGGGGCGGGGAGACCCAGTACTTC
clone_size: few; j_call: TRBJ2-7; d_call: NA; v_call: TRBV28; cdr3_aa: CASSLKWRGGEQYF; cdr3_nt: TGTGCCAGCAGTTTAAAGTGGCGTGGGGGCGAGCAGTACTTC
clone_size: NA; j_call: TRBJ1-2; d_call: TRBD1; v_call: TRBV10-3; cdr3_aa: CASQTGGHGYTF; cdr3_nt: TGTGCCAGCCAAACAGGGGGCCATGGCTACACCTTC
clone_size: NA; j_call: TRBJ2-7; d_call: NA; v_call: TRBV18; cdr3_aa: CASSQTDTRSEQYF; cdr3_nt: TGTGCCAGCTCGCAAACGGACACCAGGAGCGAGCAGTACTTC
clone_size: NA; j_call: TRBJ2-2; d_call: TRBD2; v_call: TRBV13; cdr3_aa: CASSLLAGTNTGELFF; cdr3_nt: TGTGCCAGCAGCTTGCTAGCGGGGACGAACACCGGGGAGCTGTTTTTT
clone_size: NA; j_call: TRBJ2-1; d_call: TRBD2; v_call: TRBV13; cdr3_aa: CASSGTSGSGGSYNEQFF; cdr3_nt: TGTGCCAGCAGTGGGACTAGCGGCTCCGGGGGGTCCTACAATGAGCAGTTCTTC
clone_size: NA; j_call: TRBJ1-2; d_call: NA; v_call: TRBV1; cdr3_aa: CTSYHPGYTF; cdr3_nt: TGCACCAGCTACCACCCCGGCTACACCTTC
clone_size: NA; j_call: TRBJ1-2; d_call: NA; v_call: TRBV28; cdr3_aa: CASSGNYGYTF; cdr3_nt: TGTGCCAGCTCGGGTAACTATGGCTACACCTTC
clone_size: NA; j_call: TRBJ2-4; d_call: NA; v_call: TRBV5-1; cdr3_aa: CASSLEGAKNIQYF; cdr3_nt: TGCGCCAGCAGCTTGGAGGGGGCCAAAAACATTCAGTACTTC
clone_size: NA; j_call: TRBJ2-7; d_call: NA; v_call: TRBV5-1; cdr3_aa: CASSLYWGSSYEQYF; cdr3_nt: TGCGCCAGCAGCCTGTATTGGGGGAGTAGCTACGAGCAGTACTTC
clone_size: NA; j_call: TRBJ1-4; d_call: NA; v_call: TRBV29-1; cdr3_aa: CSAYATNEKLFF; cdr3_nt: TGCAGCGCTTATGCAACTAATGAAAAACTGTTTTTT
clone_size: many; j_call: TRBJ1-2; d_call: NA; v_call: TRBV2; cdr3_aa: CASSRTRGYTF; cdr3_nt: TGTGCCAGCAGCCGGACACGTGGCTACACCTTC
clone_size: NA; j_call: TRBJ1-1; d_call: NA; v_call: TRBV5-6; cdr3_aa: CASSLVGRTMNTEAFF; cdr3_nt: TGTGCCAGCAGCTTGGTCGGGCGTACAATGAACACTGAAGCTTTCTTT
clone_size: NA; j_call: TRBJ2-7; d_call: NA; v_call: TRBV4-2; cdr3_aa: CASSTLGVGVYEQYF; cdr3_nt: TGTGCCAGCAGCACCCTGGGGGTGGGGGTATACGAGCAGTACTTC
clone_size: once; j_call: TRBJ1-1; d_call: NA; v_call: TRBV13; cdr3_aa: CASSPSDGSVISEAFF; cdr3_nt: TGTGCCAGCAGCCCTTCGGACGGATCGGTTATCTCGGAAGCTTTCTTT
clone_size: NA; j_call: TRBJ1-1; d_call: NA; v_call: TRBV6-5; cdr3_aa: CASSYSRRDEAFF; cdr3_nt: TGTGCCAGCAGTTACTCGAGACGGGACGAAGCTTTCTTT
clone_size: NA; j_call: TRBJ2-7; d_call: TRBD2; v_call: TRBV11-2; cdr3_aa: CASSTGLAEYYEQYF; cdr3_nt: TGTGCCAGCAGCACAGGACTAGCGGAATACTACGAGCAGTACTTC
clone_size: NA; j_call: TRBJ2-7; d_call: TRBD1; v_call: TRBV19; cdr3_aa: CASSIAGQGVYEQYF; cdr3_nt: TGTGCCAGTAGTATAGCCGGACAGGGAGTCTACGAGCAGTACTTC
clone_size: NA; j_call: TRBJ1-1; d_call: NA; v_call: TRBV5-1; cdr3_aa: CASSLGGSGSASTEAFF; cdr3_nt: TGCGCCAGCAGCTTGGGGGGTTCAGGGAGTGCGAGCACTGAAGCTTTCTTT
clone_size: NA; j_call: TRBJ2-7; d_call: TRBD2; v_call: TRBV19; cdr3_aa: CASSASGSGDEQYF; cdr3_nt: TGTGCCAGTAGTGCTAGCGGGAGTGGGGACGAGCAGTACTTC
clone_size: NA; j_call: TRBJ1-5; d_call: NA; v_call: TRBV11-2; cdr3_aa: CASTRTNASNQPQHF; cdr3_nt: TGTGCCAGCACCCGGACAAATGCGAGCAATCAGCCCCAGCATTTT
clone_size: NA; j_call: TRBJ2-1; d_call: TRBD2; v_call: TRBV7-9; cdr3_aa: CASTGGLASFNEQFF; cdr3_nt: TGTGCCAGCACCGGCGGACTAGCTAGTTTTAATGAGCAGTTCTTC
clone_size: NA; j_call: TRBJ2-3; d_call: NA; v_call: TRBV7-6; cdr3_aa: CASSQFRGGASSTDTQYF; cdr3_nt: TGTGCCAGCAGCCAGTTCCGAGGCGGGGCTTCTTCCACAGATACGCAGTATTTT
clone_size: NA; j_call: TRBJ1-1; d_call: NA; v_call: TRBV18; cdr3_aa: CASSPQGHRTEAFF; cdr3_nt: TGTGCCAGCTCACCACAAGGACATAGGACTGAAGCTTTCTTT
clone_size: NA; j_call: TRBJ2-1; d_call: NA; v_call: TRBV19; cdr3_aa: CASSPGYEQFF; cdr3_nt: TGTGCCAGTAGTCCAGGATATGAGCAGTTCTTC
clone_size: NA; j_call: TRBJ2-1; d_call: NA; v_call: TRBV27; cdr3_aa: CASSLYNEQFF; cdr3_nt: TGTGCCAGCAGTTTATATAATGAGCAGTTCTTC
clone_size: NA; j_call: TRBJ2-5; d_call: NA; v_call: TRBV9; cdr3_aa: CASSVVGTEGTQYF; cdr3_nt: TGTGCCAGCAGCGTAGTGGGCACCGAGGGGACCCAGTACTTC
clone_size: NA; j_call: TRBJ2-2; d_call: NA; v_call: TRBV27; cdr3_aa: CASSYNSNTGELFF; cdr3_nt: TGTGCCAGCAGCTACAACAGCAACACCGGGGAGCTGTTTTTT
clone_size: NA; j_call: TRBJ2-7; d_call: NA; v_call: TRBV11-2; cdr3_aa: CASSSRQVWEGEQYF; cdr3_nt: TGTGCCAGCAGCTCCAGACAGGTCTGGGAGGGCGAGCAGTACTTC
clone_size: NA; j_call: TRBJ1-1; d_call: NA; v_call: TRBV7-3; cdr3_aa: CASSLTGATEAFF; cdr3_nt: TGTGCCAGCAGCTTAACAGGGGCTACTGAAGCTTTCTTT
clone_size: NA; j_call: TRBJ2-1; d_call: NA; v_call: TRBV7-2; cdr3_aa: CASSAPGVREQFF; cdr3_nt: TGTGCCAGCAGCGCCCCCGGGGTAAGGGAGCAGTTCTTC